This T cell receptor (beta chain) was retrieved from a study of control samples from healthy donors and cancer patients. The protocol was immunoSEQ multiplex PCR, while the TCRdb copy is restricted to in-frame clones and leaves out a portion. The profile covers about 140,000 clones, with more than 80% appearing a single time and approximately 7.2% taken by the ten largest. Germline V gene lookup returns CDR1 SGHDT and CDR2 YYEEEE. The CDR3 runs 14 residues. Between the trimmed V and J ends, which lost 1 base and 4 bases, there was a span of 11 bases. The clonotype comes from a young man in good health. Sample: blood. The chain couples TRBV5-6 to TRBJ1-2; no definite D call. The CDR3 DNA reads TGTGCCAGCAGCTTGATCAGGTGGAGCTATGGCTACACCTTC. Its protein product is CASSLIRWSYGYTF. Looking up the rest from reference TRBV5-6 and TRBJ1-2 gives the full variable domain: DAGVTQSPTHLIKTRGQQVTLRCSPKSGHDTVSWYQQALGQGPQFIFQYYEEEERQRGNFPDRFSGHQFPNYSSELNVNALLLGDSALYLCASSLIRWSYGYTFGSGTRLTVV.